The next 9 T cell receptor beta chains were all read from a single sample in a study of shared clonotypes between healthy human individuals. Sequenced by immunoSEQ multiplex PCR; TCRdb stores in-frame clones only, minus some. The sample contains more than 550,000 clones, roughly 88% of which appear only once. Input material: memory CD8+ T cells from PBMCs. Subset described: CD45RO+ cells pooled with CCR7-negative TemRA cells. Source of these receptors: a man younger than 30 in good health. Some clones in this sample may be carry-over from other donors' samples.

This rearrangement joins TRBV11-2 to TRBJ2-1; D is ambiguous. Germline values: CDR1 SGHAT, CDR2 FQNNGV. V was clipped by 2 bases and J by 5 bases, with 16 bases between them. The CDR3 spans 16 residues. The CDR3 sequence is CASSLSGDRLNNEQFF. The CDR3 DNA reads TGTGCCAGCAGCTTAAGTGGGGATCGCCTAAACAATGAGCAGTTCTTC.

This chain links TRBV15 with TRBJ2-3; D is tentatively TRBD1 or TRBD2 (5 bases each). Trimming stripped 0 bases from V and 2 bases from J, with 18 bases between. The CDR3 length is 18 residues. Per the germline V gene, CDR1 is LNHNV and CDR2 is YYDKDF (reference sequence). In nucleotides, the CDR3 is TGTGCCACCAGCAGAGATGATCGAGGGGCAGGCCCCACAGATACGCAGTATTTT. Translation gives CATSRDDRGAGPTDTQYF.

The V and J genes are TRBV27 and TRBJ1-3; no clear D. Trimming removed 2 bases at V and 8 bases at J, with 10 bases between. Germline V gives CDR1 MNHEY, CDR2 SMNVEV (reference sequence). The CDR3 runs 13 residues. DNA of the CDR3: TGTGCCAGCAGTTTAAAAGGCTTAGACACCATATATTTT. Encoded protein: CASSLKGLDTIYF.

This chain uses TRBV7-9 with TRBJ2-3, with 7 bases matching TRBD2. J was trimmed by 4 bases and V by 6 bases; bases with no gene match: 7. Germline V gives CDR1 SEHNR, CDR2 FQNEAQ (reference sequence). This CDR3 has 14 amino acids. The CDR3 DNA follows: TGTGCCAGCAGATTGGGGGGGAGCCCAGATACGCAGTATTTT. This codes for CASRLGGSPDTQYF.

This clone has only one observation. Other DNA sequences in this specimen translate into the identical CDR3. V usage is TRBV7-3 and J usage is TRBJ2-7, with TRBD2 identical over 11 bases. Per germline, CDR1 SGHTA and CDR2 FQGTGA. The length of the CDR3 is 15 residues. Trimming cost V 4 bases and J 3 bases; bases outside gene matches: 5. The CDR3 nucleotides are TGTGCCAGCAGCTGGACTAGCGGGCCAAGCTACGAGCAGTACTTC. Protein product: CASSWTSGPSYEQYF.

This sequence joins TRBV4-1 and TRBJ1-4, with a possible D match to TRBD1 (5 bases). CDR1 is MGHRA and CDR2 is YSYEKL in the germline V gene. CDR3 length equals 15 residues. Trimming shortened V by 4 bases and J by 7 bases, and 16 bases separated the two germline ends. The CDR3 DNA reads TGCGCCAGCAGCCCCGCCACTAGGGGCGGTGAAAAACTGTTTTTT. Protein sequence: CASSPATRGGEKLFF.

The V gene is TRBV7-9, the J gene TRBJ2-5; D is possibly TRBD1 (6 bases). The V and J ends lost 1 base and 5 bases respectively, with 14 bases between them. This CDR3 comprises 15 residues. The V gene's germline CDR1 is SEHNR and CDR2 FQNEAQ (reference sequence). CDR3: CASSLVVGAGETQYF. The CDR3, as DNA: TGTGCCAGCAGCTTAGTTGTGGGGGCCGGGGAGACCCAGTACTTC.

The V gene is TRBV6-5, the J gene TRBJ1-1; D not certain. From germline, CDR1 is MNHEY and CDR2 SVGAGI. The CDR3 runs to 14 residues. V was cut by 2 bases and J by 0 bases, with 7 bases left in between. The CDR3 loop is CASSYGRMNTEAFF. The CDR3 DNA reads TGTGCCAGCAGTTACGGGCGAATGAACACTGAAGCTTTCTTT.

This chain connects TRBV19 to TRBJ1-5, with 8 bases matching TRBD1. The CDR3 covers 15 residues. Per the germline V gene, CDR1 is LNHDA and CDR2 is SQIVND (reference sequence). V shed 9 bases, J shed 3 bases, and the junction held 10 bases outside the gene matches. CDR3 nucleotide sequence: TGTGCCAGCCGCGACAGGGGCAATGACAATCAGCCCCAGCATTTT. Translating it yields CASRDRGNDNQPQHF.